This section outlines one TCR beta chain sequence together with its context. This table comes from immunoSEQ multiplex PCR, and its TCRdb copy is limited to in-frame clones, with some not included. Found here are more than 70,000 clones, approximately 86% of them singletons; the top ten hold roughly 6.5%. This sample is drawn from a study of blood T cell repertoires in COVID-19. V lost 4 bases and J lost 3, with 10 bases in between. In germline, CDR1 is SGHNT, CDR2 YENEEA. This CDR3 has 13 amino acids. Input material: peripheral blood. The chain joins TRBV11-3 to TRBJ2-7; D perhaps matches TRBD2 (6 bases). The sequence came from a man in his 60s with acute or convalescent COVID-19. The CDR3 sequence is CASSWRGGYEQYF. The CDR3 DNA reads TGTGCCAGCAGCTGGCGGGGCGGCTACGAGCAGTACTTC.